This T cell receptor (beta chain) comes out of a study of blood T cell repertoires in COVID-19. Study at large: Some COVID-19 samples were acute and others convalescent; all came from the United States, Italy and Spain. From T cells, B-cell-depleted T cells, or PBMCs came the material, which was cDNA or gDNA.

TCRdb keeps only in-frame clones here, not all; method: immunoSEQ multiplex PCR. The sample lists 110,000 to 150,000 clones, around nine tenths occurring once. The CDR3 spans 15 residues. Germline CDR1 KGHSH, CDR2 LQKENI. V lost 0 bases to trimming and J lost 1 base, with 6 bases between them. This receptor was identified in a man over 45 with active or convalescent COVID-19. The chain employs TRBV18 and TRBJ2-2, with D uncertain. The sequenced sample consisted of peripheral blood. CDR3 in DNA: TGTGCCAGCTCACCACCCAAGCGGAACACCGGGGAGCTGTTTTTT. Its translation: CASSPPKRNTGELFF.